This T cell receptor beta chain comes out of a study of graft-versus-host responses after intestinal transplantation. As for the study in general: Anti-thymocyte globulin induction was given to all recipients, followed by tacrolimus and steroids for 2 to 4 years. Notes on the study in general: Analysis identified GvH clones in recipient marrow, with some appearing first in ileum or blood.

Details on this clone: What it binds is not known.

TCRdb keeps only in-frame clones here, not all; method: immunoSEQ multiplex PCR. The data contain about 23,000 clones, more than 85% of them singletons. CDR1 and CDR2 from the germline V gene are SNHLY and FYNNEI. Trimming took 6 bases from V and 5 from J; bases not matched to a gene: 5. CDR3 length equals 13 residues. V and J are TRBV2 and TRBJ1-2, with TRBD1 matching 8 bases. The clonotype was recovered from a human patient who received an intestinal transplant, so some T cells may come from the graft donor. The source was PBMCs, collected 39 to 40 days after intestinal transplant. CDR3 sequence reads: CASRQGAVYGYTF. The CDR3, as DNA: TGTGCCAGCAGGCAGGGGGCGGTTTATGGCTACACCTTC.